This T cell receptor (beta chain) was retrieved from a study of shared clonotypes between healthy human individuals. Germline V gene data show CDR1 as LNHDA and CDR2 as SQIVND (reference sequence). The length of the CDR3 is 15 residues. With V trimmed by 3 bases and J by 2 bases, 3 bases remained unmatched. Whole-study findings and limits: Large depth notwithstanding, sorted-subset sequencing proved incomplete by rarefaction. Represented diversity, genetic and exposure-history alike, was limited by few donors.

This clone was seen a single time. Its matching antigen is unknown. Other DNA sequences of this sample code for an identical CDR3. Sorted-subset replicate PCRs used 200 ng DNA, tens of thousands of T cell genomes. Measured with immunoSEQ multiplex PCR; TCRdb has only the in-frame clones, and not every one. The sample includes 950,000 to 1,100,000 clones, around 82% of them seen just once. Sequencing was performed on memory CD4+ T cells from PBMCs. Subset of the sample: CD45RA-negative fraction. This receptor was identified in a man in his late teens or twenties in good health. Some clones in this sample may be carry-over from other donors' samples. This chain uses TRBV19 with TRBJ2-2, with 7 bases aligning to TRBD1. This CDR3 is CASSIRDSNTGELFF. The CDR3, as DNA: TGTGCCAGTAGTATCCGGGACAGTAACACCGGGGAGCTGTTTTTT.